This record covers a single TCR beta chain. TCRdb processed the 5' RACE reads anew with MiXCR; each CDR3 protein has one entry. The sample yields about 85,000 distinct CDR3 sequences, roughly 13% seen once. The data originate from a study of T cells after yellow fever vaccination. The clonotype comes from a man aged 18 to 30 who received the YFV17D yellow fever vaccine. Sequencing used CD8+ T cells not binding an NS4B(214-222) dextramer, sorted from PBMCs, obtained 21 days after the first yellow fever vaccination.

CDR3 in DNA: TGTGCCAGCAGCGAGACAGGCAAAGCTAACTATGGCTACACCTTC. Protein: CASSETGKANYGYTF. This chain connects TRBV9 to TRBJ1-2; tentative D call: TRBD1 (6 bases). The CDR3 is 15 residues long. V lost 3 bases, J lost 0 bases, and 12 bases lay in between. CDR1 and CDR2 (germline): SGDLS, YYNGEE. Complete variable domain (other parts from reference TRBV9 and TRBJ1-2): DSGVTQTPKHLITATGQRVTLRCSPRSGDLSVYWYQQSLDQGLQFLIQYYNGEERAKGNILERFSAQQFPDLHSELNLSSLELGDSALYFCASSETGKANYGYTFGSGTRLTVV.